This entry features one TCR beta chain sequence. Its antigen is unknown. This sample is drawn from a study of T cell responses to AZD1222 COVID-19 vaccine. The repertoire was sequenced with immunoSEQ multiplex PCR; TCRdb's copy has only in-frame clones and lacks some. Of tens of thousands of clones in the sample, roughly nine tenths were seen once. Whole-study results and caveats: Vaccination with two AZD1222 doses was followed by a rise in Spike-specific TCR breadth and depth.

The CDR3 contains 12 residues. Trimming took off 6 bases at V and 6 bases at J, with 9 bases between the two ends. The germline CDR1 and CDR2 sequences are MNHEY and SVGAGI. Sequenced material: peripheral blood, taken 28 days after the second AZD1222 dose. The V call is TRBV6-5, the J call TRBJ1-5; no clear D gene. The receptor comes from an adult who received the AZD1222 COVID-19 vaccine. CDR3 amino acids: CASSFLGQPQHF. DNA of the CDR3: TGTGCCAGCAGCTTCCTGGGTCAGCCCCAGCATTTT.